This T cell receptor (beta chain) was recorded in a study of OX40 agonist ivuxolimab in advanced cancers. V lost 3 bases and J 6 bases, leaving 9 bases between the germline ends. Germline V gene data show CDR1 as SGHTA and CDR2 as FQGNSA. The CDR3 totals 13 residues. TCRdb's copy holds only in-frame clones and misses some; the assay was immunoSEQ multiplex PCR. The table has roughly 80,000 clones, approximately 83% seen once. This TCR derives from an adult with an advanced solid tumor such as melanoma, head and neck, liver or kidney cancer. This specimen was CD4+ or CD8+ T cells sorted from blood, taken in a trial of the OX40 agonist ivuxolimab. J is TRBJ1-5 and V is TRBV7-2; unclear D gene. The chain's CDR3 is CASSLQTGQPQHF. In nucleotides, the CDR3 is TGTGCCAGCAGCTTGCAAACGGGTCAGCCCCAGCATTTT. Looking up the rest from reference TRBV7-2 and TRBJ1-5 gives the full variable domain: GAGVSQSPSNKVTEKGKDVELRCDPISGHTALYWYRQSLGQGLEFLIYFQGNSAPDKSGLPSDRFSAERTGGSVSTLTIQRTQQEDSAVYLCASSLQTGQPQHFGDGTRLSIL.